This T cell receptor (beta chain) was documented in a study of neurological immune-mediated disorders. CDR1 DFQATT and CDR2 SNEGSKA come from the germline V gene (reference sequence). The CDR3 has 16 residues. The V gene end was trimmed by 5 bases and the J gene end by 8 bases; junction bases not matched to a gene: 10. This clonotype was seen ten or more times. The output of every sequencing run, over 190 million TCR-beta sequences, came from 15-18 subjects. TCRdb redid the calling of the 5' RACE reads with MiXCR, one entry per CDR3 protein. The sample holds 31,000 or so distinct CDR3 sequences, about 14% seen once. Time point given: technical triplicate 2. The sorted libraries drew on 950,000 to 1,000,000 T cells that were CD4+ or CD8+.

The V call is TRBV20-1, the J call TRBJ2-1; TRBD2 agrees at 15 bases. Material for sequencing was CD4+ T cells from blood. The clonotype was recovered from a female donor with HTLV-1-associated myelopathy (HAM/TSP). The CDR3 loop reads CSAPGLAGGPRDEQFF. CDR3 in DNA: TGCAGTGCTCCAGGACTAGCGGGAGGGCCCCGCGATGAGCAGTTCTTC.